This T cell receptor (beta chain) was recorded in a study of radiotherapy plus CTLA-4 blockade in lung cancer. Findings and caveats of the study: After radiotherapy and ipilimumab, tumor-derived clones expanded in peripheral blood.

The length of the CDR3 is 16 residues. Germline CDR1 reads SEHNR; CDR2 reads FQNEAQ (reference sequence). J lost 4 bases, V lost 5 bases, and 10 bases had no gene match. Generated by immunoSEQ multiplex PCR, the TCRdb table keeps only in-frame clones and is missing some. The table has approximately 40,000 clones, 72% seen once. Remarks on this clone: What it binds is not known.

J is TRBJ2-3 and V is TRBV7-9; TRBD2 aligns across 9 bases. The sequence was collected from a human donor with non-small cell lung cancer who had stable disease on radiotherapy plus ipilimumab. The sample here was peripheral blood, taken from a patient treated with radiotherapy plus ipilimumab. The CDR3 spells CASSPGAGGSADTQYF. DNA for the CDR3: TGTGCCAGCAGCCCCGGAGCGGGGGGATCCGCAGATACGCAGTATTTT.